The TCR beta chain described here comes from a study of cytomegalovirus exposure and HLA in healthy donors. Findings of the study overall: Per a later analysis, HLA-associated TCR beta chains showed more clonal expansion than other, equally common TCR beta chains.

The primer mix had 60 Vbeta and 13 Jbeta primers. This table comes from immunoSEQ multiplex PCR, and its TCRdb copy is limited to in-frame clones, with some not included. The sample lists approximately 69,000 clones, around 70% occurring once. As for this clone: Its antigen is as yet unknown.

The source of this sequence is a woman in her thirties in good health and CMV-seropositive. Sample: PBMCs.

In nucleotides, the CDR3 is TGTGCCAGCAGCTCATGGGTGTTGGAACAGGGTCGCACCGGGGAGCTGTTTTTT. Encoded protein: CASSSWVLEQGRTGELFF. The chain has TRBV7-2 and TRBJ2-2, with TRBD1 as a possible D gene (6 bases). The CDR3 has 18 amino acids. Trimming removed 4 bases from V and 4 bases from J, with 22 bases in between. The germline gives CDR1 SGHTA, CDR2 FQGNSA.